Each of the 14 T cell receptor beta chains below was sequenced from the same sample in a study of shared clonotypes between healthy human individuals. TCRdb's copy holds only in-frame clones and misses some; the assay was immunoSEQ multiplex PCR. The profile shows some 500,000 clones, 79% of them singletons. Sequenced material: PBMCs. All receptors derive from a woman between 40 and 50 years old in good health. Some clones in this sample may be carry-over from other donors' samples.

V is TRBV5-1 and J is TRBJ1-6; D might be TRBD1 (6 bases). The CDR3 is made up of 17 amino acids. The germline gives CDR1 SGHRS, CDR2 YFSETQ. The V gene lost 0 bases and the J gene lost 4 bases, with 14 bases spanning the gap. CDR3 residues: CASSLEGRTAYNSPLHF. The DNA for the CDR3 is TGCGCCAGCAGCTTGGAGGGGCGGACAGCTTATAATTCACCCCTCCACTTT.

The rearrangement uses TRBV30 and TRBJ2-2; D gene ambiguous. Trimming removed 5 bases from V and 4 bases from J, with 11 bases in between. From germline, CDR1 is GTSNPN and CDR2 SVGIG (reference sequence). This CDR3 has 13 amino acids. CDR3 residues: CAWGYYSTGELFF. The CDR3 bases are TGTGCCTGGGGCTACTACTCCACCGGGGAGCTGTTTTTT.

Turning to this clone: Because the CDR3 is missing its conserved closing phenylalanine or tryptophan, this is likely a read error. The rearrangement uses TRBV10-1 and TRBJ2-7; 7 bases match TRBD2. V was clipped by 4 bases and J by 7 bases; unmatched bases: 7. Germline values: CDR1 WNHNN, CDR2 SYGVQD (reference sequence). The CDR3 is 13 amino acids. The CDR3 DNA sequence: TGCGCCAGCAGTGGGCGGGAGTACTCTGAGCAGTACCTC. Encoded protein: CASSGREYSEQYL.

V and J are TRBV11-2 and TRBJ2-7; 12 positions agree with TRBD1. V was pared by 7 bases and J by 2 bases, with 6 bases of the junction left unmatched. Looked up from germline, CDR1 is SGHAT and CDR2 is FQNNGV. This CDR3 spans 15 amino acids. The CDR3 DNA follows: TGTGCCAGCACGGTCGGGACAGGGGGCCCCTACGAGCAGTACTTC. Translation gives CASTVGTGGPYEQYF.

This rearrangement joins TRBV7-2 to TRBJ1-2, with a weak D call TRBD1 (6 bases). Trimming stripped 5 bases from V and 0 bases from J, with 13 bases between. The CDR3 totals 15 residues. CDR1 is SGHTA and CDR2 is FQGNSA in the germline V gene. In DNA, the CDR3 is TGTGCCAGCAGCCGCAGACAGGAGCCTAACTATGGCTACACCTTC. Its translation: CASSRRQEPNYGYTF.

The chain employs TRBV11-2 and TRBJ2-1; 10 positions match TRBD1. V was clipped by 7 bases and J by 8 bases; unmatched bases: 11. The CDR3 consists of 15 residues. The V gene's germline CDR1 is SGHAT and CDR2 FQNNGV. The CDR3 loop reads CASTLGQGEIYEQFF. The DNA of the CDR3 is TGTGCCAGCACCCTCGGACAGGGGGAGATCTATGAGCAGTTCTTC.

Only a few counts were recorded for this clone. The CDR3 loop is CASSSLGTGYGYTF. CDR3 DNA: TGCGCCAGCAGCTCGCTCGGGACTGGCTATGGCTACACCTTC. V gene TRBV5-1 combines with J gene TRBJ1-2; D possibly corresponds to TRBD1 (5 bases). The CDR3 length is 14 residues. Trimming cost V 3 bases and J 4 bases, with 13 bases left between them. CDR1 and CDR2 from the germline V gene are SGHRS and YFSETQ.

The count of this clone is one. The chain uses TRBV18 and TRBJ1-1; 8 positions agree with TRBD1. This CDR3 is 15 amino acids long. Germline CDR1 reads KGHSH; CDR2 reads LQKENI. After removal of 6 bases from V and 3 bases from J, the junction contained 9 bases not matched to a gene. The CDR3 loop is CASSGGDRPYTEAFF. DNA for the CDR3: TGTGCCAGCTCGGGGGGGGACAGGCCGTACACTGAAGCTTTCTTT.

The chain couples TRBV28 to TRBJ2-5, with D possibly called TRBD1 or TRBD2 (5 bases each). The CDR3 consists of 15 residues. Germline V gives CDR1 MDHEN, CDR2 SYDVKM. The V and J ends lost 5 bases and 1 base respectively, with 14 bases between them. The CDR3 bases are TGTGCCAGCAGTCCCGCCAGGGACGTCCAAGAGACCCAGTACTTC. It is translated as CASSPARDVQETQYF.

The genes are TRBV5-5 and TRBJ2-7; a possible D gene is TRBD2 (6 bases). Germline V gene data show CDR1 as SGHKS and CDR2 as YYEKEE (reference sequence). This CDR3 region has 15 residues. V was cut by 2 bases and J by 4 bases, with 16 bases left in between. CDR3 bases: TGTGCCAGCAGCTTAGGGACGGGAGCTCAATACGAGCAGTACTTC. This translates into CASSLGTGAQYEQYF.

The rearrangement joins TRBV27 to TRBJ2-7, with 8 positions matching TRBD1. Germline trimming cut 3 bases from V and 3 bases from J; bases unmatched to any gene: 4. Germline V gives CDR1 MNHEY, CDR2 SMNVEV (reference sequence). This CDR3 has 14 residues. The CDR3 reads CASSFGQGIYEQYF. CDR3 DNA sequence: TGTGCCAGCAGTTTCGGACAGGGCATCTACGAGCAGTACTTC.

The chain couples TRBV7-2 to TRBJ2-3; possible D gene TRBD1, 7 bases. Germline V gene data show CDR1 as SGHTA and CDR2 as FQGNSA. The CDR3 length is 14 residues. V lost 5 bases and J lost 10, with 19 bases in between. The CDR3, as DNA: TGTGCCAGCAGCCTGACAGGGTCTTGGGGGGCGCAGTATTTT. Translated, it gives CASSLTGSWGAQYF.

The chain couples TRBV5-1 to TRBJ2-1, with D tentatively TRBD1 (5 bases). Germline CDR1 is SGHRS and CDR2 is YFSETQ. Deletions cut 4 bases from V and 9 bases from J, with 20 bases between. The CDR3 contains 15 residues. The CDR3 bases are TGCGCCAGCAGCGCGCCGGGCCAAGGGGTCGGTGAGCAGTTCTTC. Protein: CASSAPGQGVGEQFF.

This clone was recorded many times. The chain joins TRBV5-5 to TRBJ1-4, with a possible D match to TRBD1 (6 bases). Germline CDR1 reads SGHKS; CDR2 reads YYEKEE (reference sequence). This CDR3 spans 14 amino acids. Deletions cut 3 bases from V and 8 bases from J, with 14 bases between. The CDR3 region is CASSSTGHNEKLFF. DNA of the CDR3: TGTGCCAGCAGCTCCACAGGGCACAACGAAAAACTGTTTTTT.